One and the same sample provided the 20 T cell receptor beta chains below, sequenced in a study of CD8+ T cells in alopecia areata. Reverse transcribed after extraction, RNA yielded cDNA as the sequencing template. Here immunoSEQ multiplex PCR was the method, and the copy in TCRdb shows in-frame clones only, minus some. The table shows about 140,000 clones, with about 60% occurring only once. Sequenced material: CD4+ T cells sorted from blood, taken at week 0. The receptors were sampled from a human donor with alopecia areata.

The gene calls are TRBV27 and TRBJ2-6; D is uncertain. The CDR3 covers 16 residues. The V gene's germline CDR1 is MNHEY and CDR2 SMNVEV (reference sequence). Trimming pared 6 bases from V and 0 bases from J, leaving 12 bases between. The CDR3, as DNA: TGTGCCAGCAGGCACAGCGCCTACTCTGGGGCCAACGTCCTGACTTTC. Translation: CASRHSAYSGANVLTF.

The sample holds a few counts of this clone. This chain links TRBV19 with TRBJ1-2, with D unresolved. CDR1 is LNHDA, CDR2 SQIVND, per germline (reference sequence). Between the trimmed V and J ends, which lost 6 bases and 0 bases, there was a span of 11 bases. The CDR3 is 14 amino acids. The CDR3 loop reads CASSPSATNYGYTF. For the CDR3, the DNA is TGTGCCAGTAGCCCCTCGGCCACTAACTATGGCTACACCTTC.

For this clone: This sequence may be a read error, since a much larger clone differs from it by one base. The genes are TRBV5-6 and TRBJ2-1; no reliable D call. The CDR3 is made up of 11 amino acids. Trimming shortened V by 3 bases and J by 2 bases, and 0 bases separated the two germline ends. CDR1 and CDR2 (germline): SGHDT, YYEEEE. CDR3 sequence: CASSSYNEQFF. The CDR3 region has the DNA TGTGCCAGCAGCTCCTACAATGAGCAGTTCTTC.

This clone was seen more than once but under ten times. The chain uses TRBV7-2 and TRBJ2-5; TRBD2 agrees at 7 bases. In germline, CDR1 is SGHTA, CDR2 FQGNSA. J gave up 5 bases and V 7 bases, and 4 bases lay outside the gene matches. The CDR3 spans 12 residues. In DNA form, the CDR3 reads TGTGCCAGCAAGGGAGCGGGGGAGACCCAGTACTTC. Translating gives CASKGAGETQYF. Full variable domain (remainder filled in from reference TRBV7-2 and TRBJ2-5): GAGVSQSPSNKVTEKGKDVELRCDPISGHTALYWYRQSLGQGLEFLIYFQGNSAPDKSGLPSDRFSAERTGGSVSTLTIQRTQQEDSAVYLCASKGAGETQYFGPGTRLLVL.

The chain combines TRBV25-1 with TRBJ2-7; 9 nucleotides agree with TRBD1. This CDR3 contains 14 residues. Trimming cost V 5 bases and J 2 bases; bases outside gene matches: 4. Germline CDR1 is MGHDK and CDR2 is SYGVNS. The CDR3 sequence is CASSRDRDPYEQYF. CDR3 DNA: TGTGCCAGCAGTCGGGACAGGGACCCCTACGAGCAGTACTTC.

V and J are TRBV5-1 and TRBJ2-5; D gene unclear. The germline V gene has CDR1 SGHRS and CDR2 YFSETQ. The CDR3 sequence is 13 residues long. Trimming shortened V by 0 bases and J by 3 bases, and 6 bases separated the two germline ends. This chain's CDR3 is CASSLGTEETQYF. CDR3 sequence (DNA): TGCGCCAGCAGCTTGGGGACGGAAGAGACCCAGTACTTC.

The chain joins TRBV4-1 to TRBJ1-5; D perhaps matches TRBD1 (5 bases). Germline V lookup: CDR1 MGHRA, CDR2 YSYEKL. V was cut by 2 bases and J by 4 bases, with 12 bases left in between. This CDR3 is built from 15 residues. CDR3 DNA sequence: TGCGCCAGCAGCCAACTGCGAGGGGATAATCAGCCCCAGCATTTT. Its protein product is CASSQLRGDNQPQHF.

This rearrangement joins TRBV5-4 to TRBJ2-5; D might be TRBD2 (6 bases). The CDR3 extends over 16 amino acids. The germline gives CDR1 SGHNT, CDR2 YYREEE (reference sequence). The V gene lost 1 base and the J gene lost 5 bases, with 18 bases spanning the gap. CDR3 DNA: TGTGCCAGCAGCTTGTCGGGTTGGCGGGGAGACGAGACCCAGTACTTC. It translates to CASSLSGWRGDETQYF.

The chain links TRBV15 to TRBJ2-7; D could derive from TRBD1 or TRBD2 (6 bases each). V lost 0 bases, J lost 4 bases, and 13 bases lay in between. CDR3 length: 15 residues. Germline values: CDR1 LNHNV, CDR2 YYDKDF (reference sequence). The CDR3 sequence: CATSRDKGGWYEQYF. The DNA for the CDR3 is TGTGCCACCAGCAGAGATAAGGGGGGTTGGTACGAGCAGTACTTC.

V gene TRBV29-1 combines with J gene TRBJ1-1; D gene uncertain. Germline V gene lookup returns CDR1 SQVTM and CDR2 ANQGSEA. The CDR3 extends over 13 amino acids. V was shortened by 3 bases and J by 0 bases, with 8 bases between the two germline ends. For the CDR3, the DNA is TGCAGCGTTGACAGGCAGATGAACACTGAAGCTTTCTTT. It translates to CSVDRQMNTEAFF.

The chain recombines TRBV5-1 with TRBJ2-7; D assignment may be TRBD1 or TRBD2 (5 bases each). V dropped 3 bases and J dropped 0 bases, with 10 bases sitting between them. The CDR3 runs 14 residues. Germline V gene data show CDR1 as SGHRS and CDR2 as YFSETQ. The chain's CDR3 is CASSSAGSSYEQYF. The CDR3 nucleotides read TGCGCCAGCAGCTCGGCAGGGAGCTCCTACGAGCAGTACTTC.

The rearrangement uses TRBV29-1 and TRBJ1-1, with a weak D call TRBD1 (6 bases). V lost 4 bases and J 3 bases, leaving 15 bases between the germline ends. Germline CDR1 reads SQVTM; CDR2 reads ANQGSEA. CDR3 length equals 14 residues. Here the CDR3 reads CSVARRGWDTEAFF. CDR3 nucleotide sequence: TGCAGCGTTGCCCGCAGGGGATGGGACACTGAAGCTTTCTTT.

This rearrangement joins TRBV7-2 to TRBJ2-3; 7 bases match TRBD1. The junction had 6 bases not matched to a gene; V was cut back by 3 bases and J by 6 bases. The CDR3 has 14 amino acids. The germline gives CDR1 SGHTA, CDR2 FQGNSA. DNA of the CDR3: TGTGCCAGCAGCTTGACAGGGTCTCTGGATACGCAGTATTTT. Protein product: CASSLTGSLDTQYF.

CDR3 sequence (DNA): TGTGCCAGCAGCCAGGACAGCTCCTACGAGCAGTACTTC. Translation gives CASSQDSSYEQYF. The chain recombines TRBV7-2 with TRBJ2-7; the D gene is possibly TRBD1 (6 bases). Germline lookup yields CDR1 SGHTA and CDR2 FQGNSA. V lost 5 bases and J 0 bases, leaving 8 bases between the germline ends. CDR3 length equals 13 residues.

This clone has only a few counts. The chain has TRBV10-3 and TRBJ2-2; 8 bases line up with TRBD1. Per the germline V gene, CDR1 is ENHRY and CDR2 is SYGVKD. The junction had 2 bases not matched to a gene; V was cut back by 9 bases and J by 2 bases. CDR3 length: 13 residues. The CDR3 nucleotides read TGTGCCATGGGACAGGATAACACCGGGGAGCTGTTTTTT. Translation: CAMGQDNTGELFF.

This clone was observed a single time. The chain joins TRBV7-2 to TRBJ1-4; D is perhaps TRBD1 (6 bases). There are 15 residues in the CDR3. CDR1 and CDR2 from the germline V gene are SGHTA and FQGNSA. The V end was cut by 4 bases, the J end by 3 bases, with 12 bases between. CDR3 sequence reads: CASSSNYRANEKLFF. The CDR3 bases are TGTGCCAGCAGCTCAAATTACAGGGCTAATGAAAAACTGTTTTTT.

The genes are TRBV7-9 and TRBJ1-1; D unresolved. This CDR3 region has 13 residues. CDR1 is SEHNR and CDR2 is FQNEAQ in the germline V gene (reference sequence). Trimming removed 3 bases at V and 4 bases at J, with 9 bases between. The CDR3 nucleotides read TGTGCCAGCAGCTTGGAGGCGGGCACTGAAGCTTTCTTT. Amino acids: CASSLEAGTEAFF.

This chain uses TRBV30 with TRBJ1-6, with D possibly being TRBD1 (6 bases). Trimming took 3 bases from V and 8 from J, leaving 14 bases between them. Per the germline V gene, CDR1 is GTSNPN and CDR2 is SVGIG (reference sequence). The CDR3 loop spans 14 amino acids. Written as DNA, the CDR3 is TGTGCCTGGAGGACTCAAGGGGGTTATTCACCCCTCCACTTT. It translates to CAWRTQGGYSPLHF.

The chain couples TRBV30 to TRBJ1-5; the D is unclear. V lost 3 bases, J lost 7 bases, and 19 bases lay in between. The CDR3 has 15 residues. CDR1 GTSNPN and CDR2 SVGIG come from the germline V gene (reference sequence). In DNA, the CDR3 is TGTGCCTGGAGCCGCTCGAGGGTTCCCAAGCAGCCCCAGCATTTT. Protein sequence: CAWSRSRVPKQPQHF.

This rearrangement joins TRBV28 to TRBJ1-2; 10 nucleotides match TRBD1. The germline V gene has CDR1 MDHEN and CDR2 SYDVKM. This CDR3 has 18 amino acids. V lost 0 bases, J lost 8 bases, and 15 bases stayed unmatched. CDR3 in amino acids: CASSLWGTGTGADPGYTF. The CDR3 DNA follows: TGTGCCAGCAGTTTATGGGGGACCGGGACAGGGGCTGACCCAGGCTACACCTTC.